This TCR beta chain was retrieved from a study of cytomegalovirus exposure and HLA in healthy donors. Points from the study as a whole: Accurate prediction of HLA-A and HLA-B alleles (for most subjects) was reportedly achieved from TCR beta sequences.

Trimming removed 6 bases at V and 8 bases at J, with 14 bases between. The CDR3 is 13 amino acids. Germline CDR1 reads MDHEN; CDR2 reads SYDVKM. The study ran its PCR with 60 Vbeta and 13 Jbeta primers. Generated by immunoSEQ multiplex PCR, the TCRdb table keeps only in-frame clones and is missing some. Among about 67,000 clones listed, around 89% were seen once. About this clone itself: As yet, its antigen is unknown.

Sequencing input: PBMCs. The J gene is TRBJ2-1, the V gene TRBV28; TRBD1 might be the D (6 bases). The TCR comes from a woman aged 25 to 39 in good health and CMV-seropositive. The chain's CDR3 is CASRATGMDEQFF. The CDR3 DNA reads TGTGCCAGCAGAGCCACAGGGATGGATGAGCAGTTCTTC.